This TCR beta chain was profiled in a study of CD8+CD57+ T cells in acquired aplastic anemia. Study overall: Sorted CD4+ and CD8+ cells yielded DNA averaging around 3.2 ug.

Study-wide results and limits: Simpson's diversity of CD8+ cells was not significantly different in patients compared with controls. The study identified around 28 CD8+ CDR3 sequences shared by patients and controls.

Points on this clonotype: What it recognizes is unknown.

Both TCR beta VDJ combination and CDR3 sequence profiling were carried out. Genomic DNA was the template for this profiling. TCRdb processed the reads anew with MiXCR; each CDR3 protein has one entry. The sample has 250,000 to 300,000 distinct CDR3 sequences; approximately 57% are singletons. Sequenced: sorted CD4+, CD8+, or CD8+CD57+ T cells (not recorded which) from PBMCs. The TCR originated in a human donor with severe aplastic anemia or a healthy control (not recorded which).

CDR3 nucleotide sequence: TGTGCCAGCAGGGGGGGGACGTACTACAATGAGCAGTTCTTC. Translating gives CASRGGTYYNEQFF. The chain has TRBV2 and TRBJ2-1, with 7 nucleotides matching TRBD2. Germline CDR1 reads SNHLY; CDR2 reads FYNNEI. The ends lost 6 bases at V and 3 bases at J; junction bases unmatched: 5. This CDR3 comprises 14 residues.